This is a list of T cell receptor beta chains from one sample in a study of neoadjuvant nivolumab and ipilimumab in lung cancer. Sequenced by immunoSEQ multiplex PCR; TCRdb stores in-frame clones only, minus some. The sample includes 6,500 to 9,000 clones, roughly 77% of them seen just once. The input for sequencing was adjacent normal lung tissue, taken after neoadjuvant nivolumab, alone or with ipilimumab, at or shortly before surgery. The receptors were gathered from an adult with non-small cell lung cancer. CDR3s include the opening cysteine and the closing phenylalanine or tryptophan. Fields, in order: V gene, D gene, CDR3 protein. A D gene is named only where the DNA matches it firmly.

V: TRBV5-1
D: NA
CDR3: CASSLDSGAGPLHF

V: TRBV6-5
D: NA
CDR3: CASSYSAQAGGEAFF

V: TRBV5-1
D: NA
CDR3: CASSPGGAETDGYTF

V: TRBV30
D: TRBD2
CDR3: CAWSVAGGPADTQYF

V: TRBV14
D: NA
CDR3: CASSQDPQKRRAGAFF

V: TRBV5-4
D: NA
CDR3: CASSLVNPNTEAFF

V: TRBV11-2
D: NA
CDR3: CASSLVRGLSYEQYF

V: TRBV5-1
D: TRBD1
CDR3: CASSVDRSYEQYF

V: TRBV30
D: NA
CDR3: CAWSAGANTEAFF

V: TRBV5-1
D: TRBD1
CDR3: CASSRQTGDTEAFF

V: TRBV15
D: NA
CDR3: CATSRDRASGEKLFF

V: TRBV6-5
D: TRBD1
CDR3: CASSGDRGKERLQFF

V: TRBV6-1
D: TRBD2
CDR3: CAHGRQINEQFF

V: TRBV9
D: NA
CDR3: CASSVGTSTEAFF

V: TRBV11-3
D: NA
CDR3: CASSPGTDTQETQYF

V: TRBV18
D: NA
CDR3: CASLTNLGTQYF